This T cell receptor (beta chain) was profiled in a study of CD8 T cells in ankylosing spondylitis. This clonotype appeared a few times. The target antigen is unknown. Using quantitative 5'-RACE with molecular barcodes, the authors made TCR beta libraries. Each CDR3 protein is one row after TCRdb ran MiXCR on the 5' RACE reads. The sample lists about 440,000 distinct CDR3 sequences, more than 15% occurring once. Germline CDR1 is SGHRS and CDR2 is YFSETQ. The CDR3 covers 13 residues. Between the trimmed V and J ends, which lost 0 bases and 6 bases, there was a span of 7 bases. Overall study results and limits: The study identified a TCR beta motif of under ten highly homologous variants that appeared characteristic of ankylosing spondylitis blood. Previous work reported some of these motif variants in the synovial fluid and blood of reactive arthritis. Disease-linked clones were found to be CD8+ and relatively rare in peripheral blood.

Sequenced material: blood, either unsorted or a sorted T cell fraction (not recorded which). The receptor's source is a male donor with ankylosing spondylitis. V gene TRBV5-1 combines with J gene TRBJ2-1; D remains unclear. The CDR3: CASSLAVSNEQFF. CDR3 nucleotide sequence: TGCGCCAGCAGCTTGGCTGTAAGCAATGAGCAGTTCTTC.